This TCR beta chain was obtained from a study of cytomegalovirus exposure and HLA in healthy donors. Trimming took 1 base from V and 1 from J, leaving 13 bases between them. The germline V gene encodes CDR1 SGHTA and CDR2 FQGTGA. CDR3 length: 16 residues. PCR used 60 Vbeta primers and 13 Jbeta primers. Clones were sequenced by immunoSEQ multiplex PCR, and TCRdb holds only the in-frame ones, with some missing. Of 65,000 to 90,000 clones listed, roughly 82% were seen once; the top ten hold 1.9%. Sequencing was done on a sample of PBMCs. The chain is built from TRBV7-3 and TRBJ1-1; D gene uncertain. The receptor's source is a man aged 18 to 35 in good health and CMV-seronegative. This CDR3 is CASSLRFTGRNTEAFF. The CDR3 nucleotides read TGTGCCAGCAGCTTAAGATTCACCGGGAGGAACACTGAAGCTTTCTTT.